This TCR beta chain was observed in a study of CD8 T cells in ankylosing spondylitis. Study-wide results and limits: Past research had described some motif variants in reactive arthritis synovial fluid and blood. The study looked at matched synovial fluid samples from ankylosing spondylitis patients. Disease-linked clones were reported to be significantly enriched there. Typical of ankylosing spondylitis blood, it appeared, was a TCR beta motif of roughly eight highly homologous variants.

This clonotype appeared many times. Its antigen is as yet unknown. The CDR3 is 13 residues long. Unmatched junction bases numbered 4, after V lost 5 bases and J lost 5 bases. Using quantitative 5'-RACE with molecular barcodes, the authors made TCR beta libraries. TCRdb processed the 5' RACE reads anew with MiXCR; each CDR3 protein has one entry. The sample holds around 250,000 distinct CDR3 sequences, about 10% seen once. The TCR was taken from a male donor with ankylosing spondylitis or in good health (not recorded which). Sequencing used blood, either unsorted or a sorted T cell fraction (not recorded which). V usage is TRBV12-3 or TRBV12-4 and J usage is TRBJ2-3; TRBD1 aligns across 7 bases. The CDR3 protein is CASSPDREDTQYF. DNA for the CDR3: TGTGCCAGCAGTCCAGACAGGGAAGATACGCAGTATTTT.